The 27 T cell receptor beta chains below all came from one sample that was sequenced in a study of neurological immune-mediated disorders. TCRdb recomputed calls from the 5' RACE reads with MiXCR, one row per CDR3 protein. This sample has some 60,000 distinct CDR3 sequences, with about 2.5% found just once. The sample consisted of PBMCs. The receptors shown here come from a man aged 50-59 years with multiple sclerosis.

The sample holds many counts of this clonotype. The rearrangement joins TRBV29-1 to TRBJ1-4; the D is unclear. V lost 0 bases to trimming and J lost 10 bases, with 9 bases between them. The CDR3 runs 12 residues. From germline, CDR1 is SQVTM and CDR2 ANQGSEA. The CDR3 DNA follows: TGCAGCGTTGAAGACACGGCGGGAAAACTGTTTTTT. It yields the protein CSVEDTAGKLFF.

This clonotype was seen at least ten times. The chain is built from TRBV27 and TRBJ1-5; D not certain. The germline CDR1 and CDR2 sequences are MNHEY and SMNVEV (reference sequence). Trimming pared 6 bases from V and 0 bases from J, leaving 18 bases between. The CDR3 consists of 17 residues. In DNA form, the CDR3 reads TGTGCCAGCAGACCCACAGCTTTAACGAATAGCAATCAGCCCCAGCATTTT. As protein: CASRPTALTNSNQPQHF.

This clonotype was seen at least ten times. J is TRBJ2-1 and V is TRBV3-1; 9 bases map to TRBD1. V dropped 0 bases and J dropped 5; count of bases not matched to a gene: 5. The CDR3 loop spans 16 amino acids. Per germline, CDR1 LGHDT and CDR2 YNNKEL (reference sequence). The CDR3 sequence is CASSQETGGLDNEQFF. CDR3 coding DNA: TGTGCCAGCAGCCAAGAAACAGGGGGCCTAGACAATGAGCAGTTCTTC.

This clonotype was recorded many times. This chain links TRBV7-6 with TRBJ2-3; D unresolved. Germline-derived CDR1 and CDR2 are SGHVS and FNYEAQ. Trimming took 5 bases from V and 0 from J, leaving 3 bases between them. This CDR3 spans 12 amino acids. As DNA, the CDR3 is TGTGCCAGCAGCAGGAGCACAGATACGCAGTATTTT. Translated: CASSRSTDTQYF.

Ten or more counts support this clonotype. The chain uses TRBV20-1 and TRBJ1-5; D unresolved. The V gene's germline CDR1 is DFQATT and CDR2 SNEGSKA (reference sequence). The V end was cut by 0 bases, the J end by 3 bases, with 9 bases between. The CDR3 runs 14 residues. The CDR3 sequence: CSARDYDLNQPQHF. In nucleotides, the CDR3 is TGCAGTGCTAGAGATTACGATCTCAATCAGCCCCAGCATTTT.

This clonotype has a count of ten or more. The rearrangement joins TRBV12-3 or TRBV12-4 to TRBJ1-3, with D possibly TRBD1 on 5 matching bases. Trimming removed 7 bases from V and 0 bases from J, with 16 bases in between. This CDR3 has 16 amino acids. CDR3 protein: CASKRITGLSGNTIYF. CDR3 nucleotide sequence: TGTGCCAGCAAACGCATAACAGGCCTCTCTGGAAACACCATATATTTT.

Concerning this clonotype itself: A much larger clone is a single base away; this may be a read error. The chain uses TRBV9 and TRBJ2-7; 8 nucleotides line up with TRBD1. The CDR3 loop spans 14 amino acids. Germline CDR1 and CDR2: SGDLS and YYNGEE. Trimming removed 3 bases from V and 0 bases from J; junction bases left unmatched: 2. Written as DNA, the CDR3 is TGTGCCAGCAGCGACGGGACAGGCTCCTACGAGCAGTACTTC. This encodes CASSDGTGSYEQYF.

This clonotype was detected ten times or more. The CDR3 here is CASSFGQGRVQYF. CDR3 bases: TGTGCCAGCAGTTTTGGACAGGGCCGAGTCCAGTACTTC. The chain is built from TRBV27 and TRBJ2-5; 8 bases map to TRBD1. The CDR3 has 13 amino acids. Unmatched junction bases numbered 7, after V lost 3 bases and J lost 10 bases. Germline V lookup: CDR1 MNHEY, CDR2 SMNVEV (reference sequence).

This clonotype came up many times. The chain couples TRBV15 to TRBJ2-1, with 9 bases fitting TRBD1. This CDR3 contains 16 residues. The germline V gene encodes CDR1 LNHNV and CDR2 YYDKDF (reference sequence). Trimming at V came to 8 bases and at J to 0 bases, leaving 8 bases not matched to a gene. The CDR3 here is CATYTTGGGSYNEQFF. In DNA, the CDR3 is TGTGCCACCTACACCACAGGGGGCGGCTCCTACAATGAGCAGTTCTTC.

This clonotype was seen many times. The chain couples TRBV20-1 to TRBJ2-2; possibly TRBD1 for D (6 bases). Trimming left V 4 bases short and J 3 bases short, with 15 bases between. This CDR3 comprises 15 residues. Germline lookup yields CDR1 DFQATT and CDR2 SNEGSKA (reference sequence). CDR3 region: CSANQQGRDTGELFF. Written as DNA, the CDR3 is TGCAGTGCTAACCAACAGGGTCGCGACACCGGGGAGCTGTTTTTT.

This clonotype was seen at least ten times. The chain links TRBV20-1 to TRBJ1-4; D not certain. Trimming shortened V by 7 bases and J by 6 bases, and 9 bases separated the two germline ends. This CDR3 contains 11 residues. Germline lookup yields CDR1 DFQATT and CDR2 SNEGSKA (reference sequence). The CDR3 bases are TGCAGTGTTCGGGATCATGAAAAACTGTTTTTT. The encoded protein is CSVRDHEKLFF.

This clonotype came up many times. J is TRBJ2-2 and V is TRBV5-6, with a tentative D call TRBD2 (6 bases). V lost 2 bases, J lost 6 bases, and 14 bases lay in between. Germline CDR1 SGHDT, CDR2 YYEEEE. The CDR3 extends over 15 amino acids. The CDR3, as DNA: TGTGCCAGCAGCTTTGGTGCCGGGAGCGCCGGGGAGCTGTTTTTT. Its translation: CASSFGAGSAGELFF. Full variable domain (missing parts from reference TRBV5-6 and TRBJ2-2): DAGVTQSPTHLIKTRGQQVTLRCSPKSGHDTVSWYQQALGQGPQFIFQYYEEEERQRGNFPDRFSGHQFPNYSSELNVNALLLGDSALYLCASSFGAGSAGELFFGEGSRLTVL.

The table lists this clonotype with many counts. The V and J genes are TRBV30 and TRBJ2-1; D remains unclear. Germline CDR1 reads GTSNPN; CDR2 reads SVGIG (reference sequence). The CDR3 has 13 amino acids. V lost 4 bases, J lost 1 base, and 8 bases lay in between. The CDR3 protein is CAWTLGSYNEQFF. Here the CDR3 DNA reads TGTGCCTGGACCCTCGGATCCTACAATGAGCAGTTCTTC.

This clonotype was observed at least ten times. This rearrangement joins TRBV28 to TRBJ2-3; TRBD2 matches 9 bases. The V gene end was trimmed by 4 bases and the J gene end by 2 bases; junction bases not matched to a gene: 10. Looked up from germline, CDR1 is MDHEN and CDR2 is SYDVKM. This CDR3 spans 17 amino acids. The CDR3 bases are TGTGCCAGCAGTTCATCTCTGCGGGGGGGGGTCACAGATACGCAGTATTTT. The encoded protein is CASSSSLRGGVTDTQYF.

At least ten counts were recorded for this clonotype. This chain links TRBV7-2 with TRBJ2-2; no definite D call. This CDR3 has 16 amino acids. Trimming left V 1 base short and J 2 bases short, with 11 bases between. Germline CDR1 reads SGHTA; CDR2 reads FQGNSA. The CDR3 sequence: CASSLVARHNTGELFF. The CDR3 DNA reads TGTGCCAGCAGCTTAGTGGCCAGACATAACACCGGGGAGCTGTTTTTT.

There are many counts of this clonotype. This chain uses TRBV5-1 with TRBJ2-3, with D unresolved. Germline V gene sequence: CDR1 SGHRS, CDR2 YFSETQ. Trimming left V 4 bases short and J 1 base short, with 13 bases between. The CDR3 is made up of 15 amino acids. The CDR3 is CASSTDNRGTDTQYF. CDR3 bases: TGCGCCAGCAGCACCGACAATCGAGGCACAGATACGCAGTATTTT.

This clonotype was seen ten or more times. The chain couples TRBV7-6 to TRBJ2-2, with a tentative D call TRBD1 (5 bases). The CDR3 sequence is 14 residues long. Germline CDR1 SGHVS, CDR2 FNYEAQ. V lost 10 bases to trimming and J lost 5 bases, with 17 bases between them. The CDR3 here is CATRQGSETGELFF. For the CDR3, the DNA is TGTGCCACCCGGCAGGGATCGGAAACCGGGGAGCTGTTTTTT.

This clonotype was recorded at least ten times. V usage is TRBV15 and J usage is TRBJ2-4; 7 bases map to TRBD1. Germline trimming cut 0 bases from V and 6 bases from J; bases unmatched to any gene: 5. This CDR3 spans 15 amino acids. Germline values: CDR1 LNHNV, CDR2 YYDKDF (reference sequence). Here the CDR3 DNA reads TGTGCCACCAGCAGAGATAACAGGGGTGGAAACATTCAGTACTTC. It yields the protein CATSRDNRGGNIQYF.

This clonotype was recorded at least ten times. This chain joins TRBV6-6 and TRBJ2-5; TRBD2 agrees at 14 bases. V trimming: 2 bases; J trimming: 3 bases; junction bases outside the gene matches: 5. Germline CDR1 reads MNHNY; CDR2 reads SVGAGI (reference sequence). The CDR3 loop spans 17 amino acids. CDR3 protein: CASSYNRLAGGEETQYF. The CDR3 bases are TGTGCCAGCAGTTACAACCGACTAGCGGGGGGGGAAGAGACCCAGTACTTC.

This clonotype occurred many times. The chain links TRBV20-1 to TRBJ2-1; D assignment may be TRBD1 or TRBD2 (5 bases each). This CDR3 is built from 15 residues. The germline V gene encodes CDR1 DFQATT and CDR2 SNEGSKA (reference sequence). V gave up 6 bases and J gave up 2 bases, with 17 bases separating them. The CDR3: CSANRPGPAYNEQFF. CDR3 DNA sequence: TGCAGTGCCAACCGACCGGGGCCAGCCTACAATGAGCAGTTCTTC.

The table lists this clonotype with many counts. V is TRBV7-6 and J is TRBJ1-6; D unclear. This CDR3 comprises 17 residues. V was trimmed by 4 bases and J by 7 bases, leaving 20 bases between them. Germline CDR1 and CDR2: SGHVS and FNYEAQ. Here the CDR3 reads CASSSWWRMKTNSPLHF. CDR3 DNA: TGTGCCAGCAGCTCTTGGTGGAGGATGAAAACCAATTCACCCCTCCACTTT.

In its sample, this clonotype was seen many times. The chain has TRBV20-1 and TRBJ1-2; perhaps TRBD1 as D (6 bases). Per germline, CDR1 DFQATT and CDR2 SNEGSKA (reference sequence). Trimming left V 2 bases short and J 8 bases short, with 15 bases between. The CDR3 covers 13 residues. The CDR3 DNA is TGCAGTGCTAGATTACAGGGTTTTCGAGGCTACACCTTC. It yields the protein CSARLQGFRGYTF.

This clonotype was found many times. This sequence joins TRBV5-1 and TRBJ2-7; a weak D match, TRBD1 (5 bases). From germline, CDR1 is SGHRS and CDR2 YFSETQ. The CDR3 loop spans 12 amino acids. Trimming pared 4 bases from V and 7 bases from J, leaving 12 bases between. The CDR3 bases are TGCGCCAGCAGCGAAGGGGCCTTAGAGCAGTACTTC. Translated: CASSEGALEQYF.

This clonotype was counted many times. This rearrangement joins TRBV6-5 to TRBJ2-7, with TRBD1 matching over 7 bases. This CDR3 region has 14 residues. After removal of 4 bases from V and 4 bases from J, the junction contained 7 bases not matched to a gene. CDR1 is MNHEY, CDR2 SVGAGI, per germline. The CDR3 DNA is TGTGCCAGCAGTTTTAGGGGGCTTGGTTACGAGCAGTACTTC. Translation gives CASSFRGLGYEQYF.

This clonotype was picked up many times. The chain combines TRBV7-2 with TRBJ2-1; D is perhaps TRBD1 or TRBD2 (6 bases each). The CDR3 contains 15 residues. V lost 5 bases and J lost 4, with 15 bases in between. Germline CDR1 is SGHTA and CDR2 is FQGNSA. The CDR3 DNA reads TGTGCCAGCAGCAATCGACGAGGGGGGTACAATGAGCAGTTCTTC. As protein: CASSNRRGGYNEQFF.

In its sample, this clonotype was seen many times. This chain connects TRBV20-1 to TRBJ2-1, with D unclear. CDR1 is DFQATT, CDR2 SNEGSKA, per germline (reference sequence). The ends were cut back, 6 bases at V and 10 bases at J, with 19 bases in the middle. This CDR3 has 13 residues. The CDR3 bases are TGCAGTGCCAAGCCTTTACCGCCGAGAGAGCAGTTCTTC. Encoded protein: CSAKPLPPREQFF.

This clonotype showed up many times. This chain links TRBV12-3 or TRBV12-4 with TRBJ2-1, with 8 bases that match TRBD2. Unmatched junction bases numbered 9, after V lost 3 bases and J lost 8 bases. CDR3 length equals 15 residues. For the CDR3, the DNA is TGTGCCAGCAGTTTTTCCGGGGGGGAGACGGATGAGCAGTTCTTC. Protein sequence: CASSFSGGETDEQFF.